The 18 T cell receptor beta chains reported below all come from one sample, sequenced in a study of T cells in women clearing cervical HPV infection (dated by TCRdb to the late 2010s). The method was the immunoSEQ multiplex PCR assay. This immuneACCESS table, as held by TCRdb, lists in-frame sequences with V and J called but not all clones. Of the missing ones, under half trace to an unresolved V gene in checked studies; the others have no known cause. The table kept for this sample lists approximately 33,000 clones. Roughly 8.4% of the sample is taken by the ten largest. Source material: blood buffy coat. The receptor source for this set is a woman between 18 and 70 years old with a cervical HPV16 infection that either progressed to CIN3+ or cleared (not recorded which).

CDR3 in amino acids: CASSNRGSTDTQYF. The CDR3 DNA, read in part, is TGTGCCAGCTCAAATAGGGGGAGCACAGATACG. The chain is built from TRBV18 and TRBJ2-3, with D maybe TRBD1 (6 bases). The read comes to an end 3 residues before the CDR3 does, leaving the germline J gene to fill in the end. V was shortened by 5 bases and J by 0 bases, with 9 bases between the two germline ends. The CDR3 runs 14 residues. Looked up from germline, CDR1 is KGHSH and CDR2 is LQKENI.

A word on this clone: The read halts 3 residues ahead of the CDR3 end, with the missing end drawn from the germline J gene. This chain links TRBV7-9 with TRBJ1-1, with TRBD1 as a possible D gene (6 bases). Trimming removed 5 bases at V and 7 bases at J, with 17 bases between. The CDR3 totals 14 residues. Germline CDR1 reads SEHNR; CDR2 reads FQNEAQ (reference sequence). CDR3 residues: CASSPRRGRDEAFF. CDR3 bases read: TGTGCCAGCAGCCCTCGGCGGGGGCGCGATGAA.

About this clone itself: The read ends 3 residues early relative to the CDR3; the germline J gene fills the gap. V and J are TRBV18 and TRBJ2-3; D possibly corresponds to TRBD2 (6 bases). Germline V gene sequence: CDR1 KGHSH, CDR2 LQKENI. The V gene lost 6 bases and the J gene lost 0 bases, with 16 bases spanning the gap. The CDR3 extends over 16 amino acids. The CDR3 DNA, read in part, is TGTGCCAGCTCCCCCAGCACCGGGACTAGCACAGATACG. Its protein product is CASSPSTGTSTDT. The whole CDR3 protein is CASSPSTGTSTDTQYF.

About this clone: With the read ending 3 residues before the CDR3 end, the germline J gene is used to fill in that end. This rearrangement joins TRBV7-9 to TRBJ1-2; a weak D match, TRBD1 (5 bases). The germline V gene encodes CDR1 SEHNR and CDR2 FQNEAQ (reference sequence). The CDR3 sequence is 13 residues long. CDR3 sequence: CASSLAREYDYTF. Incomplete CDR3 DNA: TGTGCCAGCAGCTTAGCCAGGGAATACGAC.

In regard to this clone: Coverage ceases 3 residues before the CDR3 finishes, and the germline J gene fills in the end. The V and J genes are TRBV18 and TRBJ1-5, with 8 bases that match TRBD1. V gave up 5 bases and J gave up 5 bases; unmatched junction bases: 5. This CDR3 region has 14 residues. Germline CDR1 reads KGHSH; CDR2 reads LQKENI. CDR3 sequence: CASSEDRVDQPQHF. The part of the CDR3 DNA that was read is TGTGCCAGCTCAGAGGACAGGGTGGATCAGCCC.

Points on this clone: Coverage ceases 3 residues before the CDR3 finishes, and the germline J gene fills in the end. The V call is TRBV5-4, the J call TRBJ1-2; TRBD1 agrees at 7 bases. V gave up 4 bases and J gave up 1 base; unmatched junction bases: 7. From germline, CDR1 is SGHNT and CDR2 YYREEE (reference sequence). The CDR3 is 15 residues long. CDR3 DNA, as far as it was read: TGTGCCAGCAGCGTGGGGGGACAGATTAACTATGGC. It is translated as CASSVGGQINYG. The entire CDR3 protein is CASSVGGQINYGYTF.

About this clone: Relative to the germline gene, one junction end is altered; a read error may explain this. The missing CDR3 end, 3 residues past where the read stops, is filled in from the germline J gene. The V gene is TRBV6-2 or TRBV6-3, the J gene TRBJ2-7; TRBD1 matches at 7 bases. Per germline, CDR1 MNHEY and CDR2 SVGEGT. The length of the CDR3 is 13 residues. The CDR3 DNA, read in part, is TGTGCCAGCGATGACAGGGAATCCTCCGAG. Its translation is CASDDRESSE. The full CDR3 reads CASDDRESSEQYF.

A word on this clone: The sequence runs out 3 residues before the end of the CDR3; the remainder is reconstructed from the germline J gene. The chain couples TRBV10-3 to TRBJ2-7; TRBD1 might be the D (6 bases). In germline, CDR1 is ENHRY, CDR2 SYGVKD. Trimming shortened V by 4 bases and J by 2 bases, and 18 bases separated the two germline ends. The CDR3 is made up of 16 amino acids. The CDR3: CAISGVGQGSAYEQYF. The CDR3 DNA, read in part, is TGTGCCATCAGTGGAGTCGGGCAGGGGTCCGCCTACGAG.

Notes on this clone: The CDR3 end is not reached by the read, which stops 3 residues before it; the germline J gene fills it in. Other DNA sequences in this specimen translate into the identical CDR3. The chain joins TRBV2 to TRBJ1-4; D might be TRBD1 (6 bases). The CDR3 runs 16 residues. Per germline, CDR1 SNHLY and CDR2 FYNNEI. The CDR3 protein is CASSDWTVSYNSPLFF. The covered CDR3 bases are TGTGCCAGCAGTGACTGGACAGTATCCTATAATTCACCA.

About this clone: The read ends 3 residues early relative to the CDR3; the germline J gene fills the gap. The gene calls are TRBV9 and TRBJ2-3; TRBD2 aligns across 13 bases. From germline, CDR1 is SGDLS and CDR2 YYNGEE. CDR3 length: 15 residues. The CDR3 is CASSVSGTSGEAQYF. The DNA read from the CDR3 is TGTGCCAGCAGCGTGTCCGGGACTAGCGGGGAGGCG.

Remarks on this clone: With the read ending 3 residues before the CDR3 end, the germline J gene is used to fill in that end. This chain joins TRBV2 and TRBJ1-5; D is perhaps TRBD1 (6 bases). Germline V gene sequence: CDR1 SNHLY, CDR2 FYNNEI. CDR3 size: 17 residues. The V end lost 4 bases, the J end lost 3 bases, and 19 bases lay between the germline ends. The CDR3: CASSVIRGGGVNQPQHF. CDR3 DNA, as far as it was read: TGTGCCAGCAGTGTCATCCGGGGAGGGGGTGTCAATCAGCCC. Full variable domain (outside the CDR3, taken from reference TRBV2 and TRBJ1-5): EPEVTQTPSHQVTQMGQEVILRCVPISNHLYFYWYRQILGQKVEFLVSFYNNEISEKSEIFDDQFSVERPDGSNFTLKIRSTKLEDSAMYFCASSVIRGGGVNQPQHFGDGTRLSIL.

Concerning this clone: The missing CDR3 end, 3 residues past where the read stops, is filled in from the germline J gene. This chain joins TRBV20-1 and TRBJ2-3; 12 bases are shared with TRBD2. The CDR3 spans 17 residues. V was pared by 1 base and J by 0 bases, with 5 bases of the junction left unmatched. Per the germline V gene, CDR1 is DFQATT and CDR2 is SNEGSKA (reference sequence). The part of the CDR3 DNA that was read is TGCAGTGCTAGAGCGGCTAGCGGGGGGGTTAGCACAGATACG. Its translation: CSARAASGGVSTDT. The CDR3 reads in full as CSARAASGGVSTDTQYF.

For this clone: Read sequence stops 3 residues before the CDR3 end, and the germline J gene provides the missing end. The rearrangement uses TRBV30 and TRBJ2-2; 7 bases match TRBD1. Trimming cost V 4 bases and J 0 bases; bases outside gene matches: 5. The germline V gene encodes CDR1 GTSNPN and CDR2 SVGIG (reference sequence). The CDR3 runs 15 residues. Incomplete CDR3 DNA: TGTGCCTGGAAAGGGGGCGGAACGAACACCGGGGAG. Protein product: CAWKGGGTNTGE. The CDR3, in full, reads CAWKGGGTNTGELFF.

In the case of this clone: The read ends 3 residues before the CDR3 terminus; that terminus is restored from the germline J gene. This chain uses TRBV9 with TRBJ1-1; D perhaps matches TRBD1 (6 bases). The CDR3 contains 17 residues. The germline V gene has CDR1 SGDLS and CDR2 YYNGEE. V shed 7 bases and J shed 0 bases, with 22 bases lying between them. The sequenced CDR3 bases are TGTGCCAGCGGCCCATTCCGAGGAACAGGGTTGAACACTGAA. Translating it yields CASGPFRGTGLNTE. The full CDR3 sequence reads CASGPFRGTGLNTEAFF.

The covered CDR3 bases are TGTGCCAGCAGCCAAGAGGACAGGGGGTTTGGC. It is translated as CASSQEDRGFG. The full CDR3 protein reads CASSQEDRGFGYTF. The chain has TRBV7-2 and TRBJ1-2, with 10 positions matching TRBD1. The read terminates 3 residues before the CDR3 end, so the remaining end is supplied by the germline J gene. The V and J ends lost 5 bases and 7 bases, in that order; junction bases with no gene match: 7. The germline V gene has CDR1 SGHTA and CDR2 FQGNSA. This CDR3 is built from 14 residues.

Of note for this clone: The observed sequence ends 3 residues before the CDR3 terminus, with the missing tail filled in from the germline J gene. The V and J genes are TRBV5-1 and TRBJ2-7, with D maybe TRBD2 (5 bases). The CDR3 is 13 residues long. V was trimmed by 5 bases and J by 3 bases, leaving 12 bases between them. Germline assignment: CDR1 SGHRS and CDR2 YFSETQ. CDR3 sequence reads: CASSSDGDYEQYF. The covered CDR3 bases are TGCGCCAGCAGTTCGGACGGGGACTACGAG.

About this clone itself: The sequenced fragment ends 3 residues before the CDR3 boundary, so the rest is inferred from the germline J gene. This rearrangement joins TRBV6-2 or TRBV6-3 to TRBJ2-2; 15 bases match TRBD2. The germline CDR1 and CDR2 sequences are MNHEY and SVGEGT. The CDR3 contains 16 residues. J was trimmed by 6 bases and V by 6 bases; bases with no gene match: 5. CDR3 sequence reads: CASRKRTSGGAGELFF. The sequenced part of the CDR3 DNA is TGTGCCAGCAGAAAACGGACTAGCGGGGGGGCCGGGGAG.

On this clone: The CDR3 is cut off 3 residues early in the read; its end comes from the germline J gene. The chain has TRBV6-2 or TRBV6-3 and TRBJ2-4, with TRBD2 matching 15 bases. This CDR3 contains 17 residues. The germline V gene encodes CDR1 MNHEY and CDR2 SVGEGT. This CDR3 reads CASTSGTSGGSSYDQYF. The part of the CDR3 DNA that was read is TGTGCCAGCACCTCGGGGACTAGCGGGGGGAGCTCCTACGAT.